This TCR beta chain was profiled in a study of blood T cells in healthy people across ages. General study points: Any changes in expanded clonotypes were possibly confounded, as donor CMV status remained unknown. There were more naive CD4+ cells and higher diversity in long-lived donors than in aged donors.

A remark on this clonotype: Its antigen is unknown.

Through a sample-barcoded 5' primer and a J-beta primer mix, a second PCR was run for roughly 6 to 11 cycles. Every cDNA molecule carried a tag from a template-switch adaptor bearing 12 random nucleotides. TCRdb re-called the 5' RACE reads with MiXCR, one entry per CDR3 protein. This sample carries just over 1 million distinct CDR3 sequences, over 35% of them seen once, and the ten largest clones take approximately 19%. Russia was home to the donors, healthy Caucasian individuals aged about 6 to 90. This clonotype originated in a woman between 55 and 75 years old in good health. The sequenced material came from blood.

The CDR3 loop reads CASSFRQQTDTQYF. The CDR3 DNA reads as TGCGCCAGCAGCTTTCGACAGCAGACAGATACGCAGTATTTT. The V call is TRBV5-1, the J call TRBJ2-3, with D perhaps matching TRBD1 (5 bases). Trimming removed 2 bases from V and 3 bases from J, with 10 bases in between. The CDR3 has 14 residues. Germline CDR1 reads SGHRS; CDR2 reads YFSETQ.